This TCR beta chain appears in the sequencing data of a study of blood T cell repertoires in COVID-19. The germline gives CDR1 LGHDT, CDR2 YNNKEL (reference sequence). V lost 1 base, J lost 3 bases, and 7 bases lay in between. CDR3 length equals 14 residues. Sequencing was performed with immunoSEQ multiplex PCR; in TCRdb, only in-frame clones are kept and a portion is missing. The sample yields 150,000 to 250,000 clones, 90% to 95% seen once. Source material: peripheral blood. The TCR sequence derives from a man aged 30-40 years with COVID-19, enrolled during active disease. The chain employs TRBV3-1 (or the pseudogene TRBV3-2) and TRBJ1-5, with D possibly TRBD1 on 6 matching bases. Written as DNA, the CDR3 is TGTGCCAGCAGCCAAGGGACAGCCAATCAGCCCCAGCATTTT. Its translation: CASSQGTANQPQHF.